This T cell receptor beta chain was recorded in a study of OX40 agonist ivuxolimab in advanced cancers. Study background: Dosing consisted of intravenous ivuxolimab at 0.01 to 10 mg/kg every 2 weeks.

The CDR3 runs to 13 residues. Unmatched junction bases numbered 9, after V lost 6 bases and J lost 8 bases. Per germline, CDR1 MNHNS and CDR2 SASEGT. TCRdb's copy holds only in-frame clones and misses some; the assay was immunoSEQ multiplex PCR. The sample consists of fewer than 65,000 clones, 86% of them appearing once. Specimen: CD4+ or CD8+ T cells sorted from blood, collected in a trial of the OX40 agonist ivuxolimab. The V and J genes are TRBV6-1 and TRBJ1-2; 7 bases agree with TRBD1. This receptor was identified in an adult with an advanced solid tumor such as melanoma, head and neck, liver or kidney cancer. CDR3 DNA sequence: TGTGCCAGCAGCCCACAGGGGCCCTTAGGCTACACCTTC. Protein: CASSPQGPLGYTF.